The following is a T cell receptor (beta chain) sequence with its context. This sample is drawn from a study of shared clonotypes between healthy human individuals. The V and J ends lost 5 bases and 5 bases, in that order; junction bases with no gene match: 4. The length of the CDR3 is 14 residues. Germline V gene data show CDR1 as SEHNR and CDR2 as FQNEAQ (reference sequence). Clones were sequenced by immunoSEQ multiplex PCR, and TCRdb holds only the in-frame ones, with some missing. The profile shows some 2,000,000 clones, less than 95% of them singletons. The naive CD8 fraction comprised CD45RO-negative cells positively selected for CCR7 and excluded terminally differentiated effector memory CD45RA+ cells.

The clonotype was recovered from a young man in good health. This chain links TRBV7-9 with TRBJ1-5; 9 bases fit TRBD1. Sequencing was done on a sample of naive CD8+ T cells sorted from blood. The CDR3 DNA sequence: TGTGCCAGCAGCACCCGGGACAGGGATCAGCCCCAGCATTTT. The encoded protein is CASSTRDRDQPQHF.